These 13 T cell receptor beta chains were all obtained from the same sample, sequenced in a study of blood T cell repertoires in COVID-19. Assay: immunoSEQ multiplex PCR; the TCRdb copy retains only in-frame clones and omits some. The repertoire holds roughly 350,000 clones, with about 93% as singletons. The sequenced material came from peripheral blood. The receptor set was obtained from a woman in her late teens or twenties who had recovered from COVID-19.

The chain is built from TRBV2 and TRBJ1-2, with D perhaps matching TRBD1 (6 bases). The germline gives CDR1 SNHLY, CDR2 FYNNEI. This CDR3 region has 13 residues. Trimming cost V 7 bases and J 1 base, with 10 bases left between them. CDR3 sequence reads: CASKAGDNYGYTF. Here the CDR3 DNA reads TGTGCCAGCAAGGCAGGGGATAACTATGGCTACACCTTC.

This rearrangement joins TRBV6-8 to TRBJ2-1; 9 nucleotides match TRBD2. The V segment lost 2 bases and the J segment 6 bases; nucleotides outside the gene matches: 5. The germline V gene has CDR1 MNHGY and CDR2 SAAAGT. The CDR3 contains 15 residues. CDR3 sequence (DNA): TGTGCCAGCAGTTACAGTAGCGGGAGTGTCAATGAGCAGTTCTTC. As protein: CASSYSSGSVNEQFF.

The chain uses TRBV6-2 or TRBV6-3 and TRBJ2-3, with 10 nucleotides matching TRBD2. V lost 2 bases, J lost 3 bases, and 8 bases stayed unmatched. CDR1 and CDR2 from the germline V gene are MNHEY and SVGEGT. CDR3 length: 17 amino acids. The CDR3 DNA follows: TGTGCCAGCAGTTACACAGCGAGTAGCGGGAGGACAGATACGCAGTATTTT. Protein sequence: CASSYTASSGRTDTQYF.

V and J are TRBV3-1 (or the pseudogene TRBV3-2) and TRBJ2-3; tentative D call: TRBD1 (6 bases). V dropped 7 bases and J dropped 1 base, with 15 bases sitting between them. This CDR3 region has 15 residues. Per the germline V gene, CDR1 is LGHDT and CDR2 is YNNKEL (reference sequence). The CDR3 here is CASTRGPQGTDTQYF. The CDR3 nucleotides read TGTGCCAGCACCAGGGGCCCCCAGGGCACAGATACGCAGTATTTT.

The V call is TRBV7-7, the J call TRBJ2-1, with 8 bases matching TRBD2. This CDR3 spans 15 amino acids. The junction had 9 bases not matched to a gene; V was cut back by 1 base and J by 10 bases. In germline, CDR1 is SSHAT, CDR2 FNYEAQ (reference sequence). The CDR3 loop reads CASSLGSGTSQEQFF. CDR3 in DNA: TGTGCCAGCAGCTTAGGTAGCGGGACTTCTCAAGAGCAGTTCTTC.

The chain couples TRBV6-2 or TRBV6-3 to TRBJ1-1; weak D call: TRBD1 (6 bases). Deletions cut 5 bases from V and 5 bases from J, with 12 bases between. Germline V gene lookup returns CDR1 MNHEY and CDR2 SVGEGT. The CDR3 contains 13 residues. CDR3 nucleotide sequence: TGTGCCAGCAGTCTACAGGGTTGGACTGAAGCTTTCTTT. It translates to CASSLQGWTEAFF.

The chain has TRBV11-3 and TRBJ2-5, with 8 bases matching TRBD2. This CDR3 region has 15 residues. Germline V gene sequence: CDR1 SGHNT, CDR2 YENEEA. Trimming cost V 5 bases and J 0 bases; bases outside gene matches: 5. CDR3 DNA sequence: TGTGCCAGCAGCGCGACGACTAGCGACCAAGAGACCCAGTACTTC. Its protein is CASSATTSDQETQYF.

The rearrangement uses TRBV11-2 and TRBJ1-3; D unclear. Germline V CDR1 and CDR2: SGHAT, FQNNGV. Between the trimmed V and J ends, which lost 5 bases and 4 bases, there was a span of 12 bases. This CDR3 spans 14 amino acids. Here the CDR3 reads CASSERWSGNTIYF. The CDR3 coding sequence is TGTGCCAGCAGCGAACGGTGGTCGGGAAACACCATATATTTT.

This clone showed up just once. V is TRBV5-6 and J is TRBJ2-1, with D maybe TRBD2 (5 bases). The CDR3 length is 15 residues. Germline values: CDR1 SGHDT, CDR2 YYEEEE. V was shortened by 0 bases and J by 2 bases, with 9 bases between the two germline ends. The CDR3 DNA sequence: TGTGCCAGCAGCTTGGTCTCCGGGGCCTACAATGAGCAGTTCTTC. Its translation is CASSLVSGAYNEQFF.

The chain has TRBV9 and TRBJ2-1; D uncertain. The CDR3 contains 12 residues. The germline CDR1 and CDR2 sequences are SGDLS and YYNGEE. Trimming removed 0 bases at V and 9 bases at J, with 7 bases between. The CDR3 reads CASSVGASEQFF. CDR3 nucleotide sequence: TGTGCCAGCAGCGTAGGCGCTAGTGAGCAGTTCTTC.

This clone was found once. The chain couples TRBV11-2 to TRBJ2-3; D might be TRBD1 (5 bases). The CDR3 extends over 16 amino acids. CDR1 and CDR2 from the germline V gene are SGHAT and FQNNGV. Trimming stripped 1 base from V and 3 bases from J, with 14 bases between. The CDR3 spells CASSLGPQGNTDTQYF. CDR3 nucleotides: TGTGCCAGCAGCTTAGGGCCGCAGGGTAATACAGATACGCAGTATTTT.

The chain couples TRBV14 to TRBJ2-3; 7 bases map to TRBD2. This CDR3 comprises 17 residues. Looked up from germline, CDR1 is SGHDN and CDR2 is FVKESK. Trimming took 0 bases from V and 4 from J; bases not matched to a gene: 10. CDR3 sequence reads: CASSQEPGSGLSDTQYF. The CDR3 DNA is TGTGCCAGCAGCCAAGAACCTGGTAGCGGGCTCTCAGATACGCAGTATTTT.

The gene calls are TRBV5-4 and TRBJ1-2; perhaps TRBD1 as D (6 bases). The CDR3 has 14 amino acids. V gave up 3 bases and J gave up 3 bases, with 12 bases separating them. Looked up from germline, CDR1 is SGHNT and CDR2 is YYREEE (reference sequence). CDR3 in DNA: TGTGCCAGCAGCTCGTACAGGGTTTACTATGGCTACACCTTC. This translates into CASSSYRVYYGYTF. The variable domain in full, completed from reference TRBV5-4 and TRBJ1-2, reads ETGVTQSPTHLIKTRGQQVTLRCSSQSGHNTVSWYQQALGQGPQFIFQYYREEENGRGNFPPRFSGLQFPNYSSELNVNALELDDSALYLCASSSYRVYYGYTFGSGTRLTVV.